Each of the 14 T cell receptor beta chains below was sequenced from the same sample in a study of shared T cell receptors in the human thymus. Data came from immunoSEQ multiplex PCR; TCRdb stores just in-frame clones and leaves some out. Among 640,000 or so clones, approximately 89% were seen once, and the ten largest hold 0.0094%. These data were also reused for a study on human thymus T cells.

The source material was thymocytes. These receptor sequences come from a boy younger than two with a congenital heart defect.

The chain combines TRBV4-3 with TRBJ2-2; 7 positions agree with TRBD1. CDR3 size: 18 residues. V was clipped by 2 bases and J by 4 bases; unmatched bases: 13. CDR1 and CDR2 from the germline V gene are LGHNA and YSLEER. CDR3 in DNA: TGCGCCAGCAGCCAAACCAAAGGCAGGCAGGGGGTCACCGGGGAGCTGTTTTTT. Encoded protein: CASSQTKGRQGVTGELFF.

The chain couples TRBV27 to TRBJ2-1; TRBD1 matches 10 bases. Trimming at V came to 6 bases and at J to 8 bases, leaving 10 bases not matched to a gene. This CDR3 region has 15 residues. The germline gives CDR1 MNHEY, CDR2 SMNVEV (reference sequence). Written as DNA, the CDR3 is TGTGCCAGCAGGCGACAGGGACAGGGGTTTCATGAGCAGTTCTTC. Amino acids: CASRRQGQGFHEQFF.

The V gene is TRBV10-3, the J gene TRBJ1-5, with a tentative D call TRBD1 (6 bases). Germline V gives CDR1 ENHRY, CDR2 SYGVKD. The CDR3 covers 15 residues. Trimming stripped 0 bases from V and 0 bases from J, with 6 bases between. Here the CDR3 DNA reads TGTGCCATCAGTGAGTCGGGACATAGCAATCAGCCCCAGCATTTT. Protein product: CAISESGHSNQPQHF.

This chain uses TRBV6-5 with TRBJ1-2; no reliable D call. The V gene's germline CDR1 is MNHEY and CDR2 SVGAGI. The germline V and J ends were trimmed by 6 bases and 0 bases, with 14 bases remaining between them. There are 15 residues in the CDR3. CDR3 sequence: CASSLSLAANYGYTF. In nucleotides, the CDR3 is TGTGCCAGCAGCCTCTCCCTCGCAGCTAACTATGGCTACACCTTC.

J is TRBJ2-7 and V is TRBV5-1, with D perhaps TRBD1 (6 bases). The germline V gene has CDR1 SGHRS and CDR2 YFSETQ. The CDR3 has 12 residues. Between the trimmed V and J ends, which lost 4 bases and 3 bases, there was a span of 8 bases. Here the CDR3 DNA reads TGCGCCAGCAGCCCGGGACACTACGAGCAGTACTTC. Encoded protein: CASSPGHYEQYF.

The chain has TRBV28 and TRBJ1-6, with D perhaps TRBD1 (6 bases). CDR1 is MDHEN, CDR2 SYDVKM, per germline. V was trimmed by 6 bases and J by 8 bases, leaving 17 bases between them. The CDR3 loop spans 15 amino acids. The CDR3 sequence: CASSRWTDYDSPLHF. CDR3 bases: TGTGCCAGCAGCCGGTGGACAGATTATGATTCACCCCTCCACTTT.

The chain has TRBV5-1 and TRBJ2-2; TRBD1 aligns across 10 bases. Germline values: CDR1 SGHRS, CDR2 YFSETQ. V lost 0 bases to trimming and J lost 4 bases; unmatched junction nucleotides: 3. CDR3 length: 16 residues. Written as DNA, the CDR3 is TGCGCCAGCAGCTTGGGGGACAGGGGAAGCACCGGGGAGCTGTTTTTT. The encoded protein is CASSLGDRGSTGELFF.

The CDR3 bases are TGTGCCAGCAGCCTCCGGGGGGGCAGGAATGAGCAGTTCTTC. Encoded protein: CASSLRGGRNEQFF. The chain recombines TRBV7-3 with TRBJ2-1; 8 bases agree with TRBD2. The V segment lost 5 bases and the J segment 7 bases; nucleotides outside the gene matches: 7. Germline CDR1 SGHTA, CDR2 FQGTGA. The CDR3 consists of 14 residues.

This clone was seen only a few times. V usage is TRBV6-5 and J usage is TRBJ2-2, with D tentatively TRBD1 (6 bases). The CDR3 is made up of 12 amino acids. In germline, CDR1 is MNHEY, CDR2 SVGAGI. The ends were cut back, 8 bases at V and 5 bases at J, with 9 bases in the middle. The CDR3 reads CASSRGTGELFF. CDR3 bases: TGTGCCAGCTCCAGGGGTACCGGGGAGCTGTTTTTT.

The rearrangement joins TRBV7-9 to TRBJ2-7, with 8 bases matching TRBD2. The CDR3 covers 18 residues. The J segment lost 3 bases and the V segment lost 1 base, leaving 14 bases of the junction unmatched. Germline CDR1 SEHNR, CDR2 FQNEAQ (reference sequence). DNA for the CDR3: TGTGCCAGCAGCTTAGGGCGGGGGGACGGATCCGCCAACTACGAGCAGTACTTC. This encodes CASSLGRGDGSANYEQYF.

In this sample, this clone turned up a few times. This chain connects TRBV4-3 to TRBJ1-2; D is unresolved. From germline, CDR1 is LGHNA and CDR2 YSLEER. V was clipped by 1 base and J by 11 bases, with 11 bases between them. There are 12 residues in the CDR3. CDR3 bases: TGCGCCAGCAGCCAAGGGTCTGCGGCTTACACCTTC. Protein sequence: CASSQGSAAYTF.

This rearrangement joins TRBV7-2 to TRBJ2-2, with 7 positions matching TRBD2. Germline V gene sequence: CDR1 SGHTA, CDR2 FQGNSA. V lost 5 bases, J lost 5 bases, and 5 bases stayed unmatched. CDR3 length equals 14 residues. The CDR3 here is CASSDLAETGELFF. CDR3 coding DNA: TGTGCCAGCAGCGATCTAGCGGAGACCGGGGAGCTGTTTTTT.

V usage is TRBV6-4 and J usage is TRBJ2-5; TRBD1 might be the D (5 bases). Germline V CDR1 and CDR2: MRHNA, SNTAGT. CDR3 length: 15 amino acids. Deletions cut 4 bases from V and 1 base from J, with 13 bases between. Here the CDR3 reads CASSVPGHTQETQYF. The CDR3 nucleotides read TGTGCCAGCAGTGTTCCCGGACACACCCAAGAGACCCAGTACTTC.

The chain recombines TRBV7-9 with TRBJ2-7, with 8 bases lining up with TRBD1. V lost 0 bases and J lost 9; bases outside the gene matches: 10. Germline CDR1 SEHNR, CDR2 FQNEAQ (reference sequence). The CDR3 covers 15 residues. In nucleotides, the CDR3 is TGTGCCAGCAGCTTAGCGGGAGACAGGGGCGCGGGGCAGTACTTC. It encodes CASSLAGDRGAGQYF.